The 9 T cell receptor beta chains in this list originate from one sample, sequenced in a study of CD8 T cells in Susac syndrome (dated by TCRdb to the late 2010s). The receptor library was made with the immunoSEQ multiplex PCR assay. RNA was extracted with the RNeasy kit and roughly 0.45 to 1 ug was reverse transcribed using random hexamers. Clones were called with MiXCR by TCRdb after fastp trimmed the public reads at Q25, and only in-frame beta chains were retained. A single entry per CDR3 protein holds the most common genes and DNA from its merged rows. The sample table holds roughly 400,000 distinct CDR3 sequences, of which approximately 89% were seen once. The ten largest make up 0.12% of the sample. Sequencing was done on a sample of CD8+ T cells from PBMCs. The receptors stem from a human donor with multiple sclerosis.

The genes are TRBV27 and TRBJ2-1; 7 nucleotides agree with TRBD1. This CDR3 contains 18 residues. Germline V gives CDR1 MNHEY, CDR2 SMNVEV (reference sequence). The V gene end was trimmed by 1 base and the J gene end by 2 bases; junction bases not matched to a gene: 11. DNA for the CDR3: TGTGCCAGCAGTTTATATTCATCACCGGGACAGACCTACAATGAGCAGTTCTTC. Protein sequence: CASSLYSSPGQTYNEQFF.

The chain is built from TRBV27 and TRBJ2-1; unclear D gene. The CDR3 contains 13 residues. The ends were cut back, 3 bases at V and 6 bases at J, with 9 bases in the middle. CDR1 is MNHEY and CDR2 is SMNVEV in the germline V gene (reference sequence). The CDR3 bases are TGTGCCAGCAGTTTTGGAGCTCCCAATGAGCAGTTCTTC. Its translation: CASSFGAPNEQFF.

The chain joins TRBV7-9 to TRBJ2-7; 10 bases map to TRBD1. V lost 9 bases to trimming and J lost 3 bases; unmatched junction nucleotides: 8. Germline V CDR1 and CDR2: SEHNR, FQNEAQ (reference sequence). CDR3 length equals 14 residues. This chain's CDR3 is CASSLGQGLYEQYF. The CDR3 region has the DNA TGTGCCAGTAGTCTGGGACAGGGGCTCTACGAGCAGTACTTC.

This clonotype was seen just once. The rearrangement joins TRBV28 to TRBJ2-5, with D tentatively TRBD1 (6 bases). Trimming removed 8 bases at V and 2 bases at J, with 12 bases between. The germline V gene encodes CDR1 MDHEN and CDR2 SYDVKM. CDR3 length equals 13 residues. CDR3 amino acids: CASDATGQETQYF. CDR3 nucleotide sequence: TGTGCCAGCGACGCGACAGGTCAAGAGACCCAGTACTTC. The full variable domain, rest sourced from reference TRBV28 and TRBJ2-5, is DVKVTQSSRYLVKRTGEKVFLECVQDMDHENMFWYRQDPGLGLRLIYFSYDVKMKEKGDIPEGYSVSREKKERFSLILESASTNQTSMYLCASDATGQETQYFGPGTRLLVL.

Points on this clonotype: The junction and the germline gene differ at one end; a read error may be behind it. The chain has TRBV3-1 and TRBJ1-2, with D possibly matching TRBD1 (5 bases). The CDR3 totals 14 residues. Germline V gene sequence: CDR1 LGHDT, CDR2 YNNKEL (reference sequence). In DNA form, the CDR3 reads TGTACCAGCAGCCCCGAGACGGGGGATTATGGCTACACCTTC. Translation: CTSSPETGDYGYTF.

This clonotype was observed a single time. V is TRBV20-1 and J is TRBJ2-5, with 7 nucleotides matching TRBD1. Germline V gives CDR1 DFQATT, CDR2 SNEGSKA (reference sequence). The CDR3 consists of 12 residues. V lost 7 bases, J lost 5 bases, and 7 bases stayed unmatched. The CDR3 nucleotides are TGCAGTGGCGCCAGGGGGTTTGAGACCCAGTACTTC. It is translated as CSGARGFETQYF.

CDR3 nucleotide sequence: TGCGCCAGCAGCTTCGGGACAGAATGGGATGAGCAGTTCTTC. Residues: CASSFGTEWDEQFF. This chain links TRBV4-1 with TRBJ2-1, with 7 nucleotides matching TRBD1. The V gene's germline CDR1 is MGHRA and CDR2 YSYEKL. The ends lost 5 bases at V and 8 bases at J; junction bases unmatched: 9. The CDR3 loop spans 14 amino acids.

This clonotype has a single count. The chain links TRBV19 to TRBJ1-1; no clear D gene. Between the trimmed V and J ends, which lost 6 bases and 0 bases, there was a span of 14 bases. From germline, CDR1 is LNHDA and CDR2 SQIVND (reference sequence). The CDR3 has 15 amino acids. The CDR3 coding sequence is TGTGCCAGTAGGGGTGCGTGGCGGTTGAACACTGAAGCTTTCTTT. Its translation is CASRGAWRLNTEAFF.

The chain joins TRBV28 to TRBJ2-1; D not resolved. V shed 6 bases and J shed 5 bases, with 17 bases lying between them. This CDR3 has 15 residues. Germline V gene sequence: CDR1 MDHEN, CDR2 SYDVKM. The CDR3 loop reads CASSLIWRSDNEQFF. CDR3 DNA: TGTGCCAGCAGCCTAATATGGCGGTCCGACAATGAGCAGTTCTTC.